This is a list of T cell receptor beta chains from one sample in a study of blood T cell repertoires in COVID-19. The table came from immunoSEQ multiplex PCR; TCRdb's copy has only in-frame clones and leaves some out. The table shows around 100,000 clones, with 84% occurring only once. Sequenced material: peripheral blood. These receptors were collected from a human donor in a cohort sampled during active or convalescent COVID-19. The CDR3 runs from the conserved cysteine through the conserved F or W. Each record gives: D gene, J gene, V gene, clone size, CDR3 protein, CDR3 DNA. A D gene is named only where the DNA matches it firmly. The listing skips clone size in some rows; elsewhere it reads once, few, many or a size class.

- TRBJ1-2 TRBV11-1 - CASSYGLANYGYTF TGTGCCAGCAGCTATGGACTAGCTAACTATGGCTACACCTTC
TRBD1 TRBJ1-2 TRBV2 - CASRPLTGGYGYTF TGTGCCAGCAGACCTTTGACAGGGGGCTATGGCTACACCTTC
TRBD1 TRBJ2-7 TRBV6-5 - CASSTVSTGHEQYF TGTGCCAGCAGTACTGTCTCGACAGGGCACGAGCAGTACTTC
- TRBJ1-2 TRBV29-1 - CSGGGGSYGYTF TGCAGCGGGGGCGGGGGCAGCTATGGCTACACCTTC
- TRBJ1-3 TRBV19 - CASSWRNSGNTIYF TGTGCCAGTAGTTGGAGGAACTCTGGAAACACCATATATTTT
- TRBJ1-6 TRBV2 - CASSEYWAVRNSPLHF TGTGCCAGCAGTGAATACTGGGCAGTGCGTAATTCACCCCTCCACTTT
TRBD1 TRBJ1-1 TRBV6-5 - CASSYSGTGASEAFF TGTGCCAGCAGTTACTCCGGGACAGGGGCCTCTGAAGCTTTCTTT
- TRBJ2-2 TRBV29-1 once CSVVVAGLDTGELFF TGCAGCGTTGTGGTGGCGGGGCTGGACACCGGGGAGCTGTTTTTT
TRBD2 TRBJ2-1 TRBV7-3 once CASSPSGGPSSYNEQFF TGTGCCAGCAGCCCTAGCGGGGGGCCTAGCTCCTACAATGAGCAGTTCTTC
TRBD1 TRBJ1-1 TRBV6-2/TRBV6-3 - CASSPLGTGNTEAFF TGTGCCAGCAGTCCCCTTGGGACAGGGAACACTGAAGCTTTCTTT
TRBD2 TRBJ2-7 TRBV6-6 - CASRDATGTSALIGF TGTGCCAGCCGAGATGCTACCGGGACTAGCGCCCTTATTGGCTTC
- TRBJ1-5 TRBV5-6 - CASSLGRERNLNQPQHF TGTGCCAGCAGCTTGGGCCGGGAAAGAAATCTAAATCAGCCCCAGCATTTT
- TRBJ1-2 TRBV14 - CASSQDRSGAGGYTF TGTGCCAGCAGCCAAGATCGGTCAGGGGCCGGTGGCTACACCTTC
TRBD2 TRBJ2-7 TRBV19 - CASIPGGGSEGYEQYF TGTGCCAGTATCCCGGGGGGGGGCTCGGAAGGCTACGAGCAGTACTTC
TRBD1 TRBJ2-6 TRBV7-3 - CASSTRQGAGANVLTF TGTGCCAGCAGCACTCGACAGGGGGCTGGGGCCAACGTCCTGACTTTC
- TRBJ2-1 TRBV30 - CAWSVSLNEQFF TGTGCCTGGAGTGTTAGCCTCAATGAGCAGTTCTTC
TRBD1 TRBJ1-2 TRBV19 few CASRVKGGQGAYGYTF TGTGCCAGTAGAGTAAAAGGGGGACAGGGGGCTTATGGCTACACCTTC
- TRBJ1-2 TRBV21-1 - CASSKAARLYGYTF TGTGCCAGCAGCAAAGCAGCCAGACTGTATGGCTACACCTTC
TRBD1 TRBJ1-5 TRBV19 once CASSKGQGPHQPQHF TGTGCCAGTAGCAAAGGACAGGGCCCCCATCAGCCCCAGCATTTT
TRBD2 TRBJ2-3 TRBV10-3 few CAISGGAGSTDTQYF TGTGCCATCAGCGGGGGGGCGGGGAGCACAGATACGCAGTATTTT
- TRBJ1-1 TRBV19 - CASRKQTTNTEAFF TGTGCCAGTAGAAAACAGACTACGAACACTGAAGCTTTCTTT
TRBD1 TRBJ1-1 TRBV18 - CASSPTGLNTEAFF TGTGCCAGCTCACCGACAGGGCTGAACACTGAAGCTTTCTTT
TRBD1 TRBJ2-1 TRBV5-1 - CASSLTGQGSSYNEQFF TGCGCCAGCAGCTTGACCGGACAGGGGAGCTCCTACAATGAGCAGTTCTTC
- TRBJ1-5 TRBV7-2 - CASGLGRDQPQHF TGTGCCAGTGGGCTTGGCAGGGATCAGCCCCAGCATTTT
TRBD1 TRBJ2-7 TRBV5-1 - CASSPLGGATYEQYF TGCGCCAGCAGCCCGCTAGGGGGCGCAACCTACGAGCAGTACTTC